A selection of T cell receptor beta chains follows, all from one sample in a study of T cell clones after liver transplantation. Only in-frame clones appear in the TCRdb table, and some are missing; sequencing was by immunoSEQ multiplex PCR. Here the sample spans roughly 100,000 clones, approximately 79% being singletons. Here the sequenced sample was CD4+ T cells from blood, taken 45 to 50 months after liver transplant. These receptors all come from a human patient who received a liver transplant. The graft donor may be the source of some T cells. Both conserved end residues are part of each CDR3. D genes are given only for firm matches. Part of the rows lack a size; the others show once, few, many or a class for expanded clones.

clone_size j_call d_call v_call cdr3_nt cdr3_aa
few TRBJ2-1 . TRBV27 TGTGCCAGCAGTTTCCTCCGGGAAGGGGACAATGAGCAGTTCTTC CASSFLREGDNEQFF
. TRBJ1-5 . TRBV23-1 TGCGCCCCGGCCAATCAGCCCCAGCATTTT CAPANQPQHF
. TRBJ2-7 . TRBV5-6 TGTGCCAGCAGCACAGAACAGAGTATCTACGAGCAGTACTTC CASSTEQSIYEQYF
. TRBJ1-6 . TRBV7-6 TGTGCCAGCAGCCCGAGAACCCGACAGGATCCCTCTAATAATTCACCCCTCCACTTT CASSPRTRQDPSNNSPLHF
. TRBJ2-2 . TRBV13 TGTGCCAGCAGCTCGACTAGTCCCGGGGAGCTGTTTTTT CASSSTSPGELFF
. TRBJ1-5 . TRBV6-1 TGTGCCAGCTGGGGGAGGGGTCTCAATCAGCCCCAGCATTTT CASWGRGLNQPQHF
. TRBJ2-7 . TRBV7-3 TGTGCCAGCAGCTTGGGGGCCGCGAGGGAGCAGTACTTC CASSLGAAREQYF
. TRBJ2-1 . TRBV27 TGTGCCAGCAGTTTCGGCCAGCCCTCCAATGAGCAGTTCTTC CASSFGQPSNEQFF
. TRBJ1-1 TRBD1 TRBV7-2 TGTGCCAGCAGTCGGGGCCGGGACAGGGGTATAGCTTTCTTT CASSRGRDRGIAFF
once TRBJ2-5 . TRBV9 TGTGCCAGCAGCTCTTTGAAGGGGGATGAGACCCAGTACTTC CASSSLKGDETQYF
once TRBJ2-1 . TRBV19 TGTGCCAGTAGTCCCCAGCGGCCCAGGGGATACAATGAGCAGTTCTTC CASSPQRPRGYNEQFF
. TRBJ2-1 . TRBV2 TGTGCCAGCAGTGACGAGTATGCGGGGAGGCGGTTCTTC CASSDEYAGRRFF
. TRBJ1-5 . TRBV7-9 TGTGCCAGCAGCTTAGGGGTGGATCAGCCCCAGCATTTT CASSLGVDQPQHF
. TRBJ2-6 TRBD2 TRBV7-9 TGTGCCAGCAGCTTCGGCGGGAGGGCTGGGGCCAACGTCCTGACTTTC CASSFGGRAGANVLTF
. TRBJ1-5 . TRBV10-3 TGTGCCATCCGAGGAGATAGCAATCAGCCCCAGCATTTT CAIRGDSNQPQHF
. TRBJ2-7 . TRBV5-4 TGTGCCAGCAGCGGGGGCGTCCCCTACGAGCAGTACTTC CASSGGVPYEQYF